This paragraph covers one T cell receptor beta chain sequence. The CDR3 totals 13 residues. The germline gives CDR1 SGHNT, CDR2 YENEEA. The J segment lost 11 bases and the V segment lost 5 bases, leaving 9 bases of the junction unmatched. The record originates from a study of blood T cell repertoires in COVID-19. Repertoires were generated with immunoSEQ multiplex PCR, while TCRdb's copy carries only in-frame clones and drops some. The repertoire holds 200,000 to 250,000 clones, more than 75% seen once, with about 13% in the top ten. V is TRBV11-3 and J is TRBJ2-1; 7 positions match TRBD2. The sample consisted of peripheral blood. The clonotype originates from a human donor in a cohort sampled during active COVID-19. CDR3 in amino acids: CASSPGGGGKQFF. CDR3 DNA sequence: TGTGCCAGCAGCCCCGGTGGGGGGGGGAAGCAGTTCTTC.